This T cell receptor beta chain was identified during a study of OX40 agonist ivuxolimab in advanced cancers. Method: immunoSEQ multiplex PCR; TCRdb's copy keeps in-frame clones and lacks some. Here the sample spans 35,000 to 50,000 clones, over 75% being singletons. The CDR3 runs to 16 residues. Trimming cost V 0 bases and J 7 bases, with 15 bases left between them. Germline V gives CDR1 MGHRA, CDR2 YSYEKL. This TCR was sampled from an adult with an advanced solid tumor such as melanoma, head and neck, liver or kidney cancer. This sample comprised CD4+ or CD8+ T cells sorted from blood, obtained in a trial of the OX40 agonist ivuxolimab. The chain links TRBV4-1 to TRBJ2-2; weak D call: TRBD1 (5 bases). CDR3 sequence: CASSQDSDIIYGELFF. The DNA of the CDR3 is TGCGCCAGCAGCCAAGATTCGGACATTATATACGGGGAGCTGTTTTTT.